The rows below give T cell receptor beta chains drawn from one sample of a study of Ad26.COV2.S vaccination and SARS-CoV-2 variants. Some clones are missing from TCRdb's copy, which holds only in-frame ones; the method was immunoSEQ multiplex PCR. The sample has 350,000 to 550,000 clones, roughly nine tenths seen once. The sequencing here drew on peripheral blood, taken in a trial of Ad26.COV2.S vaccine versus placebo. The receptor set was obtained from a person between 18 and 59 years old who received the Ad26.COV2.S COVID-19 vaccine or a placebo. Both conserved end residues are part of each CDR3. The order of the fields is clone size, V gene, J gene, D gene, CDR3 protein, CDR3 DNA. D genes are given only for firm matches. Clone size, where shown, is once, few, many, or a class for clones that have expanded.

-	TRBV12-5	TRBJ1-1	TRBD1	CASGPGTGATTEAFF	TGTGCTAGTGGTCCCGGGACAGGGGCAACCACTGAAGCTTTCTTT
-	TRBV2	TRBJ2-5	-	CASKGVDFQETQYF	TGTGCCAGCAAGGGGGTGGATTTCCAAGAGACCCAGTACTTC
-	TRBV7-9	TRBJ2-3	-	CASSLYKPRTDTQYF	TGTGCCAGCAGCTTATATAAACCGCGCACAGATACGCAGTATTTT
-	TRBV11-2	TRBJ2-7	TRBD2	CASSLDRGGGSGIYEQYF	TGTGCCAGCAGCTTAGATCGGGGGGGAGGTAGCGGAATATACGAGCAGTACTTC
few	TRBV7-9	TRBJ1-2	TRBD1	CASSPGQGAPHGYTF	TGTGCCAGCAGCCCAGGACAGGGGGCGCCTCATGGCTACACCTTC
once	TRBV10-3	TRBJ2-7	TRBD1	CAISDRGIDEQYF	TGTGCCATCAGCGACAGGGGCATTGACGAGCAGTACTTC
-	TRBV27	TRBJ2-7	-	CASTKLGAGYEQYF	TGTGCCAGCACCAAGCTAGGGGCAGGGTACGAGCAGTACTTC
-	TRBV5-4	TRBJ1-1	TRBD1	CATARQGGSEAFF	TGTGCCACCGCTCGACAGGGTGGATCTGAAGCTTTCTTT
-	TRBV9	TRBJ2-1	-	CASSVAGDLYNEQFF	TGTGCCAGCAGCGTAGCAGGGGACCTCTACAATGAGCAGTTCTTC
once	TRBV24-1	TRBJ2-5	-	CATSDGLTAETQYF	TGTGCCACCAGTGATGGGCTCACCGCGGAGACCCAGTACTTC
-	TRBV5-1	TRBJ1-5	-	CASSPGGYSNQPQHF	TGCGCCAGCAGCCCAGGAGGGTACAGCAATCAGCCCCAGCATTTT
-	TRBV13	TRBJ2-3	-	CASSSRLTHSTDTQYF	TGTGCCAGCAGCTCTAGACTAACACATAGCACAGATACGCAGTATTTT
-	TRBV5-4	TRBJ1-6	-	CASSLVGRGNSPLHF	TGTGCCAGCAGCTTGGTCGGCAGGGGAAATTCACCCCTCCACTTT
-	TRBV5-1	TRBJ1-5	-	CASSLEAGGNQPQHF	TGCGCCAGCAGCTTGGAGGCAGGGGGCAATCAGCCCCAGCATTTT
-	TRBV9	TRBJ2-3	-	CASSVGVLTRGDTQYF	TGTGCCAGCAGCGTAGGGGTGCTAACGAGGGGAGATACGCAGTATTTT
-	TRBV9	TRBJ1-1	-	CASSQGEAEAFF	TGTGCCAGCAGCCAGGGAGAGGCTGAAGCTTTCTTT
-	TRBV5-1	TRBJ2-7	TRBD2	CASSIRGGSSYEQYF	TGCGCCAGCAGCATTAGGGGCGGGAGCTCCTACGAGCAGTACTTC
-	TRBV18	TRBJ2-7	-	CASSRGLTSYEQYF	TGTGCCAGCTCACGGGGACTGACCTCCTACGAGCAGTACTTC
-	TRBV15	TRBJ1-3	TRBD1	CATSRDGGTGSPSGNTIYF	TGTGCCACCAGCAGAGATGGGGGGACAGGGAGTCCCTCTGGAAACACCATATATTTT
-	TRBV11-1	TRBJ1-5	-	CASSKSMDQPQHF	TGTGCCAGCAGCAAATCGATGGATCAGCCCCAGCATTTT
-	TRBV6-1	TRBJ1-2	-	CASSEVVVLTF	TGTGCCAGCAGTGAAGTCGTGGTATTAACCTTC
-	TRBV5-4	TRBJ2-4	TRBD1	CASSAAGGPKNIQYF	TGTGCCAGCAGCGCAGCAGGGGGCCCCAAAAACATTCAGTACTTC
-	TRBV7-3	TRBJ2-2	-	CASSFLGRSTGELFF	TGTGCCAGCAGCTTCCTGGGGCGGAGTACCGGGGAGCTGTTTTTT
-	TRBV5-6	TRBJ1-2	-	CASSLPRATGGYTF	TGTGCCAGCAGCTTGCCCCGGGCTACCGGTGGCTACACCTTC
-	TRBV3-1/TRBV3-2	TRBJ2-2	TRBD2	CASSHPDTSGDTGELFF	TGTGCCAGCAGCCACCCTGATACTAGCGGGGACACCGGGGAGCTGTTTTTT
-	TRBV6-1	TRBJ2-6	-	CASSETLQVVTGANVLTF	TGTGCCAGCAGTGAAACCCTACAGGTAGTCACTGGGGCCAACGTCCTGACTTTC
-	TRBV7-2	TRBJ2-7	TRBD2	CASSLDIAGGREQYF	TGTGCCAGCAGCTTAGATATAGCGGGGGGGCGGGAGCAGTACTTC
-	TRBV4-1	TRBJ2-5	TRBD1	CASSQTGVVETQYF	TGCGCCAGCAGCCAGACAGGGGTCGTGGAGACCCAGTACTTC
-	TRBV5-8	TRBJ1-2	TRBD1	CASSFPGTATNYGYTF	TGTGCCAGCAGCTTTCCAGGGACAGCAACTAACTATGGCTACACCTTC
-	TRBV5-6	TRBJ1-5	-	CASSRNNQPQHF	TGTGCCAGCAGCCGAAATAATCAGCCCCAGCATTTT
-	TRBV28	TRBJ1-2	TRBD1	CASSPGQGGGYTF	TGTGCCAGCAGCCCGGGACAGGGGGGTGGCTACACCTTC
-	TRBV5-4	TRBJ2-1	TRBD1	CAFGTDTYNEQFF	TGTGCCTTTGGGACAGATACCTACAATGAGCAGTTCTTC
once	TRBV7-9	TRBJ2-7	TRBD2	CASSSTSGGNEQYF	TGTGCCAGCAGCTCTACCTCGGGGGGGAACGAGCAGTACTTC
-	TRBV29-1	TRBJ2-1	-	CSVEDTRGNEQFF	TGCAGCGTTGAAGATACGCGGGGCAATGAGCAGTTCTTC
-	TRBV25-1	TRBJ1-2	-	CASSEQGLSYGYTF	TGTGCCAGCAGTGAACAGGGATTGAGCTATGGCTACACCTTC
-	TRBV6-4	TRBJ2-2	TRBD1	CASSKQGFTGELFF	TGTGCCAGCAGTAAACAGGGGTTCACCGGGGAGCTGTTTTTT
-	TRBV27	TRBJ2-1	-	CASSLSNEGFGYNEQFF	TGTGCCAGCAGTTTATCGAATGAGGGTTTCGGGTACAATGAGCAGTTCTTC
-	TRBV7-9	TRBJ2-1	-	CASSLFVYGSNQFF	TGTGCCAGCAGCTTATTTGTGTATGGGTCTAATCAGTTCTTC
-	TRBV4-2	TRBJ2-3	TRBD1	CASSHESRDRGDTQYF	TGTGCCAGCAGCCACGAAAGCCGGGACAGGGGGGATACGCAGTATTTT
once	TRBV18	TRBJ1-1	-	CASSSGTLTFNTEAFF	TGTGCCAGCTCATCTGGGACACTCACCTTCAACACTGAAGCTTTCTTT
-	TRBV3-1/TRBV3-2	TRBJ2-2	-	CASSQGRTEDTGELFF	TGTGCCAGCAGCCAAGGCAGGACCGAAGACACCGGGGAGCTGTTTTTT
-	TRBV11-3	TRBJ1-5	TRBD1	CARPPIGQGEVQPQHF	TGTGCCAGGCCGCCAATCGGACAGGGAGAGGTCCAGCCCCAGCATTTT
-	TRBV13	TRBJ2-1	TRBD2	CASSQRLAGGYEQFF	TGTGCCAGCAGCCAACGACTAGCGGGAGGATATGAGCAGTTCTTC
few	TRBV5-1	TRBJ1-4	TRBD1	CASSVWDRTNEKLFF	TGCGCCAGCAGCGTGTGGGACAGGACGAATGAAAAACTGTTTTTT
-	TRBV2	TRBJ2-3	-	CASRAGVFTDTQYF	TGTGCCAGCAGGGCAGGGGTTTTCACAGATACGCAGTATTTT
-	TRBV9	TRBJ1-3	-	CASSVGGVGPNTIYF	TGTGCCAGCAGCGTAGGGGGTGTGGGACCAAACACCATATATTTT
-	TRBV15	TRBJ2-2	TRBD2	CATSRLAPGSGGDEELFF	TGTGCCACCAGCAGACTGGCCCCCGGTAGCGGGGGAGACGAGGAGCTGTTTTTT
-	TRBV5-4	TRBJ2-1	-	CASSLVGMVEQFF	TGTGCCAGCAGCTTGGTGGGTATGGTTGAGCAGTTCTTC
-	TRBV21-1	TRBJ2-5	-	CARRRLPGETQYF	TGTGCCAGGAGACGGCTACCTGGGGAGACCCAGTACTTC
-	TRBV12-5	TRBJ1-1	TRBD1	CASGLQGGTEAFF	TGTGCTAGTGGATTACAGGGGGGCACTGAAGCTTTCTTT
-	TRBV19	TRBJ1-4	-	CASSIRVTNEKLFF	TGTGCCAGTAGTATCAGGGTGACTAATGAAAAACTGTTTTTT
-	TRBV19	TRBJ1-2	-	CASSIEGTASTF	TGTGCCAGTAGTATAGAGGGGACGGCTTCCACCTTC
-	TRBV4-2	TRBJ2-3	-	CASSQDWGTDTQYF	TGTGCCAGCAGCCAAGATTGGGGCACAGATACGCAGTATTTT
-	TRBV18	TRBJ2-2	TRBD2	CASSPPGLATGELFF	TGTGCCAGCTCACCACCCGGACTAGCGACCGGGGAGCTGTTTTTT